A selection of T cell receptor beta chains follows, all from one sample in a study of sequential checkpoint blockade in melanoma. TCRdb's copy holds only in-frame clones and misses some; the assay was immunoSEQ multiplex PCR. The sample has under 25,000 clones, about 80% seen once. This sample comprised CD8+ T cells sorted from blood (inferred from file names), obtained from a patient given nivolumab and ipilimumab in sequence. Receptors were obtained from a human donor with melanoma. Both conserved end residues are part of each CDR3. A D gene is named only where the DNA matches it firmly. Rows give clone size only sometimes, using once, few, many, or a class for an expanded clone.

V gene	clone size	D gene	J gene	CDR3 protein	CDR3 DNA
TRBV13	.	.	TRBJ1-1	CASSSAGLTVNTEAFF	TGTGCCAGCAGCTCCGCCGGACTCACCGTGAACACTGAAGCTTTCTTT
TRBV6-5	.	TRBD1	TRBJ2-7	CASSRLTGVYEQYF	TGTGCCAGCAGTAGACTGACAGGGGTGTACGAGCAGTACTTC
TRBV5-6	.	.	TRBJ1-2	CASSFGTPGNYGYTF	TGTGCCAGCAGTTTTGGGACACCCGGGAACTATGGCTACACCTTC
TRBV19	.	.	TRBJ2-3	CASSIGRGYDTQYF	TGTGCCAGTAGTATAGGCAGGGGATACGATACGCAGTATTTT
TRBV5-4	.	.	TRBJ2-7	CASSLLDGGEAYEQYF	TGTGCCAGCAGCTTGCTTGATGGTGGAGAGGCCTACGAGCAGTACTTC
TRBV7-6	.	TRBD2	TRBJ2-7	CASSPGLAAYEQYF	TGTGCCAGCAGCCCGGGACTAGCGGCCTACGAGCAGTACTTC
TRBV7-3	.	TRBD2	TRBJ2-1	CASSLSPRKRGNPYNEQFF	TGTGCCAGCAGCTTATCCCCTAGGAAGCGGGGAAACCCCTACAATGAGCAGTTCTTC
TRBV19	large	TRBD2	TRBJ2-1	CASTLTSGSYNEQFF	TGTGCCAGTACCCTGACTAGCGGGAGCTACAATGAGCAGTTCTTC
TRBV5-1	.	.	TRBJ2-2	CASSLSEKGPNTGELFF	TGCGCCAGCAGCTTGTCAGAGAAGGGGCCAAACACCGGGGAGCTGTTTTTT
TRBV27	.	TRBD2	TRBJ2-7	CASSLNSGRYEQYF	TGTGCCAGCAGTTTAAATAGCGGGAGATACGAGCAGTACTTC
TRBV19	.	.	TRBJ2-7	CSSSRTTAYEQYF	TGTTCCAGCAGCCGGACGACAGCATACGAGCAGTACTTC
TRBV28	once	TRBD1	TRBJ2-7	CASSKGQSYEQYF	TGTGCCAGCAGTAAGGGACAGTCCTACGAGCAGTACTTC
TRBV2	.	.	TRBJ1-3	CARGGGTAGNTIYF	TGTGCCAGGGGGGGAGGGACCGCTGGAAACACCATATATTTT
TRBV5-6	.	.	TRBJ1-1	CASSAEPGLRRNTEAFF	TGTGCCAGCAGCGCCGAACCGGGACTCCGGAGGAACACTGAAGCTTTCTTT
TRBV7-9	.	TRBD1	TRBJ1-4	CASSYRGIVTNEKLFF	TGTGCCAGCAGTTACAGGGGTATAGTAACTAATGAAAAACTGTTTTTT
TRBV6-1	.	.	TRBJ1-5	CASNSRIRGNQPQHF	TGTGCCAGCAATAGTCGGATCAGGGGAAATCAGCCCCAGCATTTT
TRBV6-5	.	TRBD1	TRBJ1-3	CASRQGSSGNTIYF	TGTGCCAGCAGACAGGGGAGCTCTGGAAACACCATATATTTT
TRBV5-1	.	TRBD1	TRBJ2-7	CASSLGPDRSVYEQYF	TGCGCCAGCAGCTTGGGACCGGACAGGTCGGTCTACGAGCAGTACTTC
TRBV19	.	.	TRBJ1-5	CASSGRVASNQPQHF	TGTGCCAGTAGCGGCAGGGTGGCGAGCAATCAGCCCCAGCATTTT
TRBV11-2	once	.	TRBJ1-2	CASSHGAILTRSYGYTF	TGTGCCAGCAGCCATGGTGCAATCCTAACTCGGAGCTATGGCTACACCTTC
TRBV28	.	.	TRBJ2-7	CASSPLREYEQYF	TGTGCCAGCAGTCCCCTAAGGGAGTACGAGCAGTACTTC
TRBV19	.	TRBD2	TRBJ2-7	CASSSGLAGDYEQYF	TGTGCCAGTAGTTCGGGACTAGCGGGGGACTACGAGCAGTACTTC
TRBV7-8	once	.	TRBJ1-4	CASSLAGPRGEKLFF	TGTGCCAGCAGCTTAGCTGGGCCCAGGGGCGAAAAACTGTTTTTT
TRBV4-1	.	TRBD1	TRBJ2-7	CASSQGTGIYEQYF	TGCGCCAGCAGCCAAGGGACAGGGATTTACGAGCAGTACTTC
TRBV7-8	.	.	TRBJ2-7	CASSLELGGPDEQYF	TGTGCCAGCAGCTTAGAACTCGGGGGGCCGGACGAGCAGTACTTC
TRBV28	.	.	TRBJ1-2	CASRTANYGYTF	TGTGCCAGCCGGACAGCTAACTATGGCTACACCTTC
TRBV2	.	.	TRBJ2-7	CASSEGDISYEQYF	TGTGCCAGCAGTGAAGGGGACATATCCTACGAGCAGTACTTC
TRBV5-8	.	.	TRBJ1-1	CASSPGQTEAFF	TGTGCCAGCAGCCCGGGACAAACTGAAGCTTTCTTT
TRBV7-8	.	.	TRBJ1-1	CASSLAAGWNTEAFF	TGTGCCAGCAGCTTAGCGGCAGGGTGGAACACTGAAGCTTTCTTT
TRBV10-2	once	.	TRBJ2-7	CASSEWQGSSYEQYF	TGCGCCAGCAGTGAGTGGCAGGGGAGCTCCTACGAGCAGTACTTC
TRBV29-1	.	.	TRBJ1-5	CSVDSEWFGEGYQPQHF	TGCAGCGTTGACTCCGAGTGGTTCGGGGAGGGATATCAGCCCCAGCATTTT
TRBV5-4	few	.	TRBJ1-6	CASSLDSYNSPLHF	TGTGCCAGCAGCTTGGACAGCTATAATTCACCCCTCCACTTT
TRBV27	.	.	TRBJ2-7	CASSPRSSYEQYF	TGTGCCAGCAGCCCTAGAAGCTCCTACGAGCAGTACTTC
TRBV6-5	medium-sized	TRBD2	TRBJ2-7	CASSERGLYEQYF	TGTGCCAGCAGTGAGCGGGGGCTCTACGAGCAGTACTTC
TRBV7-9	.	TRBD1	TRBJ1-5	CASGTGYSNQPQHF	TGTGCCTCCGGGACAGGGTACAGCAATCAGCCCCAGCATTTT
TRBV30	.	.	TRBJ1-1	CAWCRDVNTEAFF	TGTGCCTGGTGCAGGGATGTGAACACTGAAGCTTTCTTT
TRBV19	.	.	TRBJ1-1	CASSIEGILDEAFF	TGTGCCAGTAGTATAGAGGGCATCCTGGATGAAGCTTTCTTT
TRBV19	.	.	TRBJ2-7	CATFFGEQYF	TGTGCCACCTTTTTCGGCGAGCAGTACTTC
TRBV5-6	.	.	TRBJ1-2	CASSHLAQGEDGYTF	TGTGCCAGCAGCCACCTCGCCCAGGGTGAAGACGGCTACACCTTC
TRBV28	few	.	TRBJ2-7	CASSIDEQYF	TGTGCCAGCAGTATCGACGAGCAGTACTTC
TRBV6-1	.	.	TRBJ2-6	CASSDRAGGANVLTF	TGTGCCAGCAGTGACAGGGCGGGGGGGGCCAACGTCCTGACTTTC
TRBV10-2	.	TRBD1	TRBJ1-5	CASNPTRQGRNQPQHF	TGCGCCAGCAACCCCACCCGACAGGGACGGAATCAGCCCCAGCATTTT
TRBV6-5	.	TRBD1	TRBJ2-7	CASSPGTGNYEQYF	TGTGCCAGCAGCCCGGGGACAGGTAACTACGAGCAGTACTTC
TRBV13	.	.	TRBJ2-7	CASSFSGNEQYF	TGTGCCAGCAGCTTCTCAGGCAACGAGCAGTACTTC
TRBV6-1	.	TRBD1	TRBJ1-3	CASRQGSSGNTIYF	TGTGCCAGCAGACAGGGGAGCTCTGGAAACACCATATATTTT
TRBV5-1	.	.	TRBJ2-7	CASSLEVSRAYEQYF	TGCGCCAGCAGCTTGGAAGTATCCAGGGCGTACGAGCAGTACTTC
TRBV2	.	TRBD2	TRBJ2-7	CASSQLADSSYEQYF	TGTGCCAGCAGTCAACTAGCGGATAGCTCCTACGAGCAGTACTTC
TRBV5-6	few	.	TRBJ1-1	CASSLRGTEAFF	TGTGCCAGCAGCTTGCGAGGGACTGAAGCTTTCTTT
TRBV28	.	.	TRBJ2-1	CASSLLEIRGVNEQFF	TGTGCCAGCAGTTTACTGGAGATTCGGGGAGTGAATGAGCAGTTCTTC
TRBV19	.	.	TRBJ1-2	CASSIGTVNYGYTF	TGTGCCAGTAGTATAGGAACAGTGAACTATGGCTACACCTTC
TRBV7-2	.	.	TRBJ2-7	CASSLALGRGASGPYEQYF	TGTGCCAGCAGCTTAGCTTTGGGGAGGGGGGCTTCGGGGCCGTACGAGCAGTACTTC
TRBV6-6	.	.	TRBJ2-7	CAVGGGEQYF	TGTGCCGTAGGGGGGGGCGAGCAGTACTTC
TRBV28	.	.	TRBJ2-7	CASSQHLNNYEQYF	TGTGCCAGCAGTCAACACCTGAATAACTACGAGCAGTACTTC
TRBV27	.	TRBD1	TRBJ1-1	CATVPDRFNTEAFF	TGTGCCACAGTTCCGGACAGGTTCAACACTGAAGCTTTCTTT
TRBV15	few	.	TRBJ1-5	CATSSMGALGNQPQHF	TGTGCCACCAGCAGTATGGGGGCGCTGGGCAATCAGCCCCAGCATTTT
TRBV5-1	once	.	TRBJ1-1	CASSLGVNTEAFF	TGCGCCAGCAGCTTGGGAGTTAACACTGAAGCTTTCTTT
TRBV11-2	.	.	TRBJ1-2	CASSLDPGDYGYTF	TGTGCCAGCAGCTTAGATCCCGGAGACTATGGCTACACCTTC
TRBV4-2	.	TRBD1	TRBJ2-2	CASSQAGTGVGELFF	TGTGCCAGCAGCCAGGCCGGGACAGGGGTAGGGGAGCTGTTTTTT